The clone carrying this TCR beta chain has a handful of counts. No antigen is known for it. Researchers made TCR cDNA using 5'RACE template switching, and this step added a universal primer site and UMIs. One entry per CDR3 protein, called by TCRdb with MiXCR from the 5' RACE reads. The sample holds around 340,000 distinct CDR3 sequences; 8% to 10% are singletons and the top ten take approximately 19%. This entry comes from a study of T cells after yellow fever vaccination. As for the study in general: Preparing low-cell-number fractions relied on SMART-Seq v4 Ultra Low Input. Findings of the study overall: The bulk population could contribute abundant contaminating clonotypes to FACS-sorted repertoires. Clones from primary vaccination mostly reappeared after the booster (over 95% CD4, approximately 86% CD8).

Trimming removed 3 bases from V and 3 bases from J, with 3 bases in between. Germline CDR1 reads SGHTA; CDR2 reads FQGNSA. This CDR3 region has 12 residues. The TCR originated in a man younger than 30 who received the YFV17D yellow fever vaccine. The source was PBMCs, collected on the day of the first yellow fever vaccination. This chain links TRBV7-2 with TRBJ1-5; D is unresolved. In nucleotides, the CDR3 is TGTGCCAGCAGCTTTTACAATCAGCCCCAGCATTTT. Its protein is CASSFYNQPQHF.